This T cell receptor (beta chain) was sequenced for a study of T cells in Graves' hyperthyroidism and ophthalmopathy. Study observations and caveats: Most expanded thyroid clonotypes above 0.001 also appeared in blood. Ophthalmopathy was told apart from stable hyperthyroidism by a 13 V-J model.

Germline V lookup: CDR1 MNHNY, CDR2 SVGAGI (reference sequence). The length of the CDR3 is 15 residues. V gave up 4 bases and J gave up 5 bases, with 17 bases separating them. Template material for amplifying TCR beta CDR3 regions consisted of RNA transcripts. RT-PCR in the first round (using the HTBI primer set) targeted the TCR CDR3. TCRdb processed the multiplex PCR reads anew with MiXCR; each CDR3 protein has one entry. This sample has 350,000 to 450,000 distinct CDR3 sequences, with about 15% found just once. When hyperthyroidism was first diagnosed, the blood sample was taken, preceding any ophthalmopathy symptoms. Fresh peripheral blood, around 9.3 ml, was the source of the PBMCs. This clonotype was counted at least ten times. Its antigen is currently unknown.

The sample consisted of blood. The source of this sequence is a woman in her thirties with Graves' hyperthyroidism that later progressed to Graves' ophthalmopathy. The rearrangement links TRBV6-6 to TRBJ1-2; D remains unclear. Here the CDR3 DNA reads TGTGCCAGCAGTTCCGAGTGGAGGTCGGCTTATGGCTACACCTTC. Translating gives CASSSEWRSAYGYTF.